The 5 T cell receptor beta chains reported below all come from one sample, sequenced in a study of shared clonotypes between healthy human individuals. Generated by immunoSEQ multiplex PCR, the TCRdb table keeps only in-frame clones and is missing some. The table includes 950,000 to 1,300,000 clones, 60% to 80% detected once. Sequenced material: memory CD4+ T cells sorted from blood. Described subset: CD45RA-negative fraction. These receptor sequences come from a man younger than 35 in good health.

V and J are TRBV6-5 and TRBJ1-6, with a tentative D call TRBD1 (5 bases). The CDR3 consists of 15 residues. Germline V CDR1 and CDR2: MNHEY, SVGAGI. V dropped 5 bases and J dropped 5 bases, with 13 bases sitting between them. The CDR3 bases are TGTGCCAGCAGTCCCCGGCGGGGGGATAATTCACCCCTCCACTTT. This sequence encodes CASSPRRGDNSPLHF.

This clone was counted only a few times. The V gene is TRBV18, the J gene TRBJ1-2, with 7 bases aligning to TRBD1. This CDR3 spans 13 amino acids. The germline V gene has CDR1 KGHSH and CDR2 LQKENI. J lost 3 bases, V lost 4 bases, and 2 bases had no gene match. The CDR3 is CASSLQGYYGYTF. Here the CDR3 DNA reads TGTGCCAGCTCACTACAGGGGTACTATGGCTACACCTTC. The full variable domain, with the rest looked up from reference TRBV18 and TRBJ1-2, is NAGVMQNPRHLVRRRGQEARLRCSPMKGHSHVYWYRQLPEEGLKFMVYLQKENIIDESGMPKERFSAEFPKEGPSILRIQQVVRGDSAAYFCASSLQGYYGYTFGSGTRLTVV.

V usage is TRBV30 and J usage is TRBJ1-3, with D unresolved. The CDR3 contains 12 residues. Germline CDR1 and CDR2: GTSNPN and SVGIG (reference sequence). With 6 bases removed from V and 4 bases from J, the gap between germline ends came to 10 bases. CDR3 region: CACSVQGNTIYF. The CDR3 coding sequence is TGTGCCTGTTCGGTCCAGGGAAACACCATATATTTT.

The chain links TRBV5-6 to TRBJ1-5; D remains unclear. This CDR3 is 15 amino acids long. In germline, CDR1 is SGHDT, CDR2 YYEEEE. V was shortened by 4 bases and J by 0 bases, with 11 bases between the two germline ends. The CDR3 bases are TGTGCCAGCAGCCTAGGGTTCTATAGCAATCAGCCCCAGCATTTT. Its translation: CASSLGFYSNQPQHF.

Of note for this clone: Other DNA sequences in this specimen translate into the identical CDR3. The chain combines TRBV29-1 with TRBJ1-3, with TRBD1 identical over 9 bases. The CDR3 length is 14 residues. The J segment lost 4 bases and the V segment lost 4 bases, leaving 5 bases of the junction unmatched. Per germline, CDR1 SQVTM and CDR2 ANQGSEA. In nucleotides, the CDR3 is TGCAGCGTTGTCGGGACAGGGACGGGAAACACCATATATTTT. The encoded protein is CSVVGTGTGNTIYF.